The 9 T cell receptor beta chains in this list originate from one sample, sequenced in a study of early T cells in non-severe SARS-CoV-2 infection. TCRdb reanalysed the 5' RACE reads using MiXCR and keeps one entry per CDR3 protein. The sample yields 70,000 or so distinct CDR3 sequences, less than 15% seen once. The specimen was whole blood. The origin of the receptors is an adult who was a healthcare worker with PCR-confirmed SARS-CoV-2 infection or an uninfected control (not recorded which).

The V and J genes are TRBV20-1 and TRBJ2-3; 11 bases are shared with TRBD2. Trimming removed 3 bases from V and 6 bases from J; junction bases left unmatched: 14. Per the germline V gene, CDR1 is DFQATT and CDR2 is SNEGSKA (reference sequence). CDR3 length: 17 amino acids. As DNA, the CDR3 is TGCAGTGCTAGGAGTAGCGGGGGGGTCCCTTTGATGGATACGCAGTATTTT. As protein: CSARSSGGVPLMDTQYF.

The table lists this clonotype with a few counts. The chain uses TRBV12-3 or TRBV12-4 and TRBJ1-5; no firm D call. Trimming left V 3 bases short and J 1 base short, with 13 bases between. The CDR3 covers 16 residues. CDR3: CASSLSGGNSNQPQHF. The CDR3 DNA follows: TGTGCCAGCAGTTTGTCGGGCGGAAACAGCAATCAGCCCCAGCATTTT.

This clonotype has ten or more counts. The CDR3 region has the DNA TGTGCCAGTCACCCGGATAGCAATCAGCCCCAGCATTTT. This encodes CASHPDSNQPQHF. V and J are TRBV19 and TRBJ1-5; D uncertain. The CDR3 length is 13 residues. V lost 8 bases and J 0 bases, leaving 8 bases between the germline ends. The germline V gene encodes CDR1 LNHDA and CDR2 SQIVND (reference sequence).

V gene TRBV11-3 combines with J gene TRBJ1-2; D not certain. Germline loops: CDR1 SGHNT, CDR2 YENEEA. This CDR3 comprises 12 residues. Trimming removed 5 bases from V and 8 bases from J, with 12 bases in between. The CDR3 coding sequence is TGTGCCAGCAGCCTAAGAGGCCGGGGCTACACCTTC. This sequence encodes CASSLRGRGYTF.

A few counts support this clonotype. This rearrangement joins TRBV7-9 to TRBJ2-2; D gene uncertain. Germline assignment: CDR1 SEHNR and CDR2 FQNEAQ (reference sequence). The CDR3 length is 15 residues. Trimming cost V 2 bases and J 3 bases, with 10 bases left between them. CDR3 nucleotide sequence: TGTGCCAGCAGCTTACGTGACATTGACACCGGGGAGCTGTTTTTT. This sequence encodes CASSLRDIDTGELFF.

This clonotype has only a few counts. This chain connects TRBV4-1 to TRBJ1-2, with no clear D. The length of the CDR3 is 15 residues. V lost 0 bases and J lost 4, with 12 bases in between. Germline CDR1 and CDR2: MGHRA and YSYEKL. The CDR3 loop is CASSQEVGGLYGYTF. The CDR3 nucleotides read TGCGCCAGCAGCCAAGAAGTCGGCGGTCTCTATGGCTACACCTTC.

In its sample, this clonotype was seen a few times. The chain couples TRBV29-1 to TRBJ1-2; D might be TRBD1 (5 bases). Trimming cost V 0 bases and J 8 bases, with 13 bases left between them. In germline, CDR1 is SQVTM, CDR2 ANQGSEA. The CDR3 consists of 13 residues. The chain's CDR3 is CSVEDLSGQGYTF. Here the CDR3 DNA reads TGCAGCGTTGAAGATTTATCGGGGCAGGGCTACACCTTC.

This clonotype was seen a few times. The chain uses TRBV20-1 and TRBJ2-3; 9 positions match TRBD2. The CDR3 is 14 amino acids. Germline V gene lookup returns CDR1 DFQATT and CDR2 SNEGSKA (reference sequence). Trimming at V came to 3 bases and at J to 0 bases, leaving 1 base not matched to a gene. Written as DNA, the CDR3 is TGCAGTGCTAGGCGGGGGGGCAGCACAGATACGCAGTATTTT. It translates to CSARRGGSTDTQYF.

This clonotype was observed many times. The CDR3 sequence is CSARMGGHEQYF. In DNA form, the CDR3 reads TGCAGTGCTAGAATGGGAGGGCACGAGCAGTACTTC. V is TRBV20-1 and J is TRBJ2-7; 7 nucleotides agree with TRBD2. CDR1 is DFQATT, CDR2 SNEGSKA, per germline (reference sequence). This CDR3 is built from 12 residues. J lost 5 bases, V lost 2 bases, and 3 bases had no gene match.